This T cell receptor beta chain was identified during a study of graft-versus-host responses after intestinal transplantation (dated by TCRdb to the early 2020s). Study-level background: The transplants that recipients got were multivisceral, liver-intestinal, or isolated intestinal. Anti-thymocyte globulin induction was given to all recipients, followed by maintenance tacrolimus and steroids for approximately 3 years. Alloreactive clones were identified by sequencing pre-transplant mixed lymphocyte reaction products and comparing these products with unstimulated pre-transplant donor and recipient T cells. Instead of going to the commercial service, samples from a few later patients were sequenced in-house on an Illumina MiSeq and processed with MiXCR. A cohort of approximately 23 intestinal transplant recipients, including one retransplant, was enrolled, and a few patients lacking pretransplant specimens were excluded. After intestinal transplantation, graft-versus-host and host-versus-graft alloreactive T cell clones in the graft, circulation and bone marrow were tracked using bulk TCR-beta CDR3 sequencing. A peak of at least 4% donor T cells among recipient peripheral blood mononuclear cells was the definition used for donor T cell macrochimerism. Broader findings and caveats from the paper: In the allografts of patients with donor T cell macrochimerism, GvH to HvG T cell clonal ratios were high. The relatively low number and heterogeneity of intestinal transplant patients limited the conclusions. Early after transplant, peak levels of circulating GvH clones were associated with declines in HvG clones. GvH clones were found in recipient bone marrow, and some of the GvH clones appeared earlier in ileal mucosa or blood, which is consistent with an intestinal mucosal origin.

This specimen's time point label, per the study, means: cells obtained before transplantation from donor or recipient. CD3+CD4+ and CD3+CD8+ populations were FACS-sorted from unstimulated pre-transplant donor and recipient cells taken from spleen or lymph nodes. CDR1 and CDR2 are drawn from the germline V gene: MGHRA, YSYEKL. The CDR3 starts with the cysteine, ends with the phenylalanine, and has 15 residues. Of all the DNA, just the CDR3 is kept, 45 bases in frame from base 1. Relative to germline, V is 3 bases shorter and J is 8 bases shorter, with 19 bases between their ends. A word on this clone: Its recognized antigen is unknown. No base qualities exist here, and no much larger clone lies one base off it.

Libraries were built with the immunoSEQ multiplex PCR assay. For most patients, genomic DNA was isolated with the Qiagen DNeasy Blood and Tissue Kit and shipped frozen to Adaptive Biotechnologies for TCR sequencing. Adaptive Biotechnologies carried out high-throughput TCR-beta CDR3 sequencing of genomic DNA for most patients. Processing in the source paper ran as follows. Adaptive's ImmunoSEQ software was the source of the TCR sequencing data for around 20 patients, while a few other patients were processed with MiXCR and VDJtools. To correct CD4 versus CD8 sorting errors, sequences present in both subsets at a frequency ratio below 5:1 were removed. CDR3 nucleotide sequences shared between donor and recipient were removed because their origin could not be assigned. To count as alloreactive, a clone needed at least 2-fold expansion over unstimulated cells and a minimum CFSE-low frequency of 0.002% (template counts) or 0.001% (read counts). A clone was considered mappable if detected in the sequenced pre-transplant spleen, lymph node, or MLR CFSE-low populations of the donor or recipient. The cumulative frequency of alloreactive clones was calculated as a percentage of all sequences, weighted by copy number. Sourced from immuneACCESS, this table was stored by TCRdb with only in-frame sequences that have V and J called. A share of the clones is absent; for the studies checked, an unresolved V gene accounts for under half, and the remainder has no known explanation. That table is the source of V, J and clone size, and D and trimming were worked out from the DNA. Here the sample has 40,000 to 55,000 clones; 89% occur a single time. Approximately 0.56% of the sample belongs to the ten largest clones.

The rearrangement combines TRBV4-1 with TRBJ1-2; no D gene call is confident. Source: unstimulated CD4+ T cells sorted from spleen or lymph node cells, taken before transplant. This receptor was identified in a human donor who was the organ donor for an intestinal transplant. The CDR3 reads CASSQPGLASGGYTF. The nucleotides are TGCGCCAGCAGCCAGCCCGGGCTAGCCTCGGGGGGCTACACCTTC.